Each of the 7 T cell receptor beta chains below was sequenced from the same sample in a study of control samples from healthy donors and cancer patients. Profiling relied on immunoSEQ multiplex PCR, and the TCRdb table lists in-frame clones only, not all of them. Of more than 25,000 clones in the sample, 94% are singletons; the top ten hold more than 6.5%. The sample was blood. Every receptor here comes from a man between 60 and 75 years old in good health.

The genes are TRBV3-1 (or the pseudogene TRBV3-2) and TRBJ2-1, with D perhaps matching TRBD2 (7 bases). The CDR3 loop spans 16 amino acids. Per germline, CDR1 LGHDT and CDR2 YNNKEL (reference sequence). V dropped 4 bases and J dropped 6 bases, with 19 bases sitting between them. Here the CDR3 DNA reads TGTGCCAGCAGCCGCGGAAGGGGGGGGGCCCGCAATGAGCAGTTCTTC. It codes for CASSRGRGGARNEQFF.

This clone has a handful of counts. The V and J genes are TRBV5-6 and TRBJ2-7; TRBD2 is a possible D gene (5 bases). Trimming cost V 2 bases and J 0 bases, with 6 bases left between them. Germline lookup yields CDR1 SGHDT and CDR2 YYEEEE. The CDR3 runs 13 residues. CDR3 sequence: CASSFGNSYEQYF. For the CDR3, the DNA is TGTGCCAGCAGCTTCGGGAACTCCTACGAGCAGTACTTC.

This chain connects TRBV6-5 to TRBJ2-7, with D perhaps matching TRBD2 (6 bases). The CDR3 contains 14 residues. Per the germline V gene, CDR1 is MNHEY and CDR2 is SVGAGI. Trimming took 5 bases from V and 0 from J, leaving 11 bases between them. The CDR3, as DNA: TGTGCCAGCAGTACTAGGGGAGGCTCCTACGAGCAGTACTTC. This encodes CASSTRGGSYEQYF.

This clone was seen a few times. V is TRBV7-9 and J is TRBJ2-7; the match to TRBD2 covers 12 bases. Germline trimming cut 3 bases from V and 7 bases from J; bases unmatched to any gene: 10. The CDR3 runs 16 residues. Germline CDR1 and CDR2: SEHNR and FQNEAQ (reference sequence). This CDR3 reads CASSFLAGGLSREQYF. The CDR3 bases are TGTGCCAGCAGCTTTCTAGCGGGGGGGCTCTCTCGTGAGCAGTACTTC.

The gene calls are TRBV28 and TRBJ1-3, with 8 bases identical to TRBD1. Per germline, CDR1 MDHEN and CDR2 SYDVKM. V trimming: 2 bases; J trimming: 3 bases; junction bases outside the gene matches: 6. This CDR3 spans 16 amino acids. The CDR3 DNA is TGTGCCAGCAGTTTACCTCAGGGGGCATATGGAAACACCATATATTTT. Amino acids: CASSLPQGAYGNTIYF.

CDR3 amino acids: CASSLGAGGPADTQYF. CDR3 DNA sequence: TGTGCCAGCAGCTTAGGAGCGGGGGGGCCTGCGGATACGCAGTATTTT. V usage is TRBV7-7 and J usage is TRBJ2-3, with 10 bases identical to TRBD2. The CDR3 sequence is 16 residues long. J was trimmed by 6 bases and V by 1 base; bases with no gene match: 7. CDR1 and CDR2 (germline): SSHAT, FNYEAQ (reference sequence).

CDR3 amino acids: CASSETLETLYEQYF. The DNA for the CDR3 is TGTGCCAGCAGTGAGACCCTAGAGACACTCTACGAGCAGTACTTC. The gene calls are TRBV6-1 and TRBJ2-7, with D hard to call. V was trimmed by 3 bases and J by 3 bases, leaving 15 bases between them. Germline V gives CDR1 MNHNS, CDR2 SASEGT. The CDR3 runs to 15 residues.